This TCR beta chain was documented in a study of blood T cell repertoires in COVID-19. Study-wide context: Acute-phase and convalescent COVID-19 samples originated in the United States, Italy and Spain. PBMCs, B-cell-depleted T cells, or T cells were the source of the cDNA or gDNA that made up the material.

Study processing details: Estimation of nucleated cell counts was performed using reference gene primer amplification. The table came from immunoSEQ multiplex PCR; TCRdb's copy has only in-frame clones and leaves some out. Clonal size and the V and J genes are those of that table, whereas D and trimming came from the DNA. Here the sample spans around 60,000 clones, roughly 90% being singletons. Germline-derived CDR1 and CDR2 are GTSNPN and SVGIG (reference sequence). This CDR3 spans 15 amino acids. V shed 4 bases and J shed 2 bases, with 16 bases lying between them. Source material: peripheral blood. The rearrangement joins TRBV30 to TRBJ2-3; a weak D match, TRBD1 (6 bases). The source of this sequence is a man aged 50 to 60 with active COVID-19. The CDR3 DNA follows: TGTGCCTGGACTCGGACAGAGACCCACACAGATACGCAGTATTTT. This sequence encodes CAWTRTETHTDTQYF. Using reference TRBV30 and TRBJ2-3 for the parts outside the CDR3, the full variable domain is SQTIHQWPATLVQPVGSPLSLECTVEGTSNPNLYWYRQAAGRGLQLLFYSVGIGQISSEVPQNLSASRPQDRQFILSSKKLLLSDSGFYLCAWTRTETHTDTQYFGPGTRLTVL.